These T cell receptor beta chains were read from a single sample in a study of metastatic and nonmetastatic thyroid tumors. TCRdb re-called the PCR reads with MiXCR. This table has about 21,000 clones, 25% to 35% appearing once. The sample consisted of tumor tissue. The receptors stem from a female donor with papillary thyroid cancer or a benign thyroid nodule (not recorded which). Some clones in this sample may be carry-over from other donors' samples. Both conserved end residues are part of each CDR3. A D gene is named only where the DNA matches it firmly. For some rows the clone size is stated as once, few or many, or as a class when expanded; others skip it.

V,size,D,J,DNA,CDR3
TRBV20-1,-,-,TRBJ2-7,TGCAGTGCTAGGGGAAGGGGAACCTACGAGCAGTACTTC,CSARGRGTYEQYF
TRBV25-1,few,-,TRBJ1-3,TGTGCCAGCAGTTGGGACTCTCCGGACACCATATATTTT,CASSWDSPDTIYF
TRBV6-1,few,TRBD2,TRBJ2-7,TGTGCCAGCAGTGAAGGCGGGGGGGTTCCCTACGAGCAGTACTTC,CASSEGGGVPYEQYF
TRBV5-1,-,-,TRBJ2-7,TGCGCCAGCAGCCAAGATAACGCCTACGAGCAGTACTTC,CASSQDNAYEQYF
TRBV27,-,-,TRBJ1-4,TGTGCCAGCAGTTGTGGGTCGAGGGAAAAACTGTTTTTT,CASSCGSREKLFF
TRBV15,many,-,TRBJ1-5,TGTGCCACCAGCCTGGGCCTTTATAGCAATCAGCCCCAGCATTTT,CATSLGLYSNQPQHF
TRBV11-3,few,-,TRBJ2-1,TGTGCCAGCAGCTTAGGCAATTACAATGAGCAGTTCTTC,CASSLGNYNEQFF
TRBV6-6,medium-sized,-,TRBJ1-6,TGTGCCAGCAGTTATTCGGAGGTCTGGGCCCTCCACTTT,CASSYSEVWALHF
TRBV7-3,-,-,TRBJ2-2,TGTGCCAGCAGCGAAAGAGGGGGTTTAACCGGGGAGCTGTTTTTT,CASSERGGLTGELFF
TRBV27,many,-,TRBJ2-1,TGTGCCAGCAGTTGGAGACCCGCGAGGACCTACAATGAGCAGTTCTTC,CASSWRPARTYNEQFF